These 28 T cell receptor beta chains originate from one sample sequenced in a study of cytomegalovirus exposure and HLA in healthy donors. In the PCR, 60 Vbeta and 13 Jbeta primers were used. Assay used: immunoSEQ multiplex PCR; TCRdb lists only in-frame clones, some missing. The sample gives roughly 150,000 clones, about 75% of which show up once; approximately 10% is in the top ten. Sequencing was carried out using PBMCs. These receptors were obtained from a man aged 18-30 years in good health and CMV-seropositive.

The J gene is TRBJ2-3, the V gene TRBV27, with a possible D match to TRBD2 (5 bases). The length of the CDR3 is 17 residues. The V end lost 6 bases, the J end lost 2 bases, and 21 bases lay between the germline ends. CDR1 and CDR2 from the germline V gene are MNHEY and SMNVEV (reference sequence). This CDR3 is CASRVYSSLAITDTQYF. The CDR3 bases are TGTGCCAGCAGGGTCTACTCTTCCCTAGCCATCACAGATACGCAGTATTTT.

This clone has just one count. This chain uses TRBV28 with TRBJ1-4; 9 bases line up with TRBD1. This CDR3 comprises 16 residues. The junction had 12 bases not matched to a gene; V was cut back by 5 bases and J by 8 bases. Germline CDR1 and CDR2: MDHEN and SYDVKM. The CDR3 here is CASSGTGKRSVEKLFF. The CDR3 DNA reads as TGTGCCAGCAGTGGGACAGGGAAACGTAGCGTGGAAAAACTGTTTTTT.

The chain has TRBV28 and TRBJ1-2; the D is unclear. The CDR3 has 17 amino acids. Germline loops: CDR1 MDHEN, CDR2 SYDVKM. V lost 8 bases and J lost 4, with 26 bases in between. The CDR3 is CASYSRVRAQRSYGYTF. The CDR3 coding sequence is TGTGCCAGCTATAGTCGAGTGAGGGCCCAAAGGAGCTATGGCTACACCTTC.

The V gene is TRBV15, the J gene TRBJ2-5; possible D gene TRBD2, 6 bases. Trimming stripped 1 base from V and 3 bases from J, with 18 bases between. The germline gives CDR1 LNHNV, CDR2 YYDKDF (reference sequence). The CDR3 is 17 amino acids. The CDR3, as DNA: TGTGCCACCAGCAGAGTAGGTTTCGCGGGAAGGGAAGAGACCCAGTACTTC. Translated, it gives CATSRVGFAGREETQYF.

The rearrangement joins TRBV2 to TRBJ1-1, with 8 positions matching TRBD1. In germline, CDR1 is SNHLY, CDR2 FYNNEI. CDR3 size: 12 residues. Trimming cost V 4 bases and J 5 bases; bases outside gene matches: 0. CDR3: CASSGDRTEAFF. DNA for the CDR3: TGTGCCAGCAGTGGGGACAGGACTGAAGCTTTCTTT. The complete variable domain, with remaining parts taken from reference TRBV2 and TRBJ1-1, reads EPEVTQTPSHQVTQMGQEVILRCVPISNHLYFYWYRQILGQKVEFLVSFYNNEISEKSEIFDDQFSVERPDGSNFTLKIRSTKLEDSAMYFCASSGDRTEAFFGQGTRLTVV.

The V call is TRBV30, the J call TRBJ2-7; 7 bases align to TRBD2. This CDR3 is built from 14 residues. CDR1 is GTSNPN, CDR2 SVGIG, per germline (reference sequence). Unmatched junction bases numbered 5, after V lost 3 bases and J lost 0 bases. CDR3 region: CAWRGGTASYEQYF. The CDR3 nucleotides are TGTGCCTGGAGGGGGGGGACTGCCTCCTACGAGCAGTACTTC.

The chain links TRBV29-1 to TRBJ2-2; 7 nucleotides align to TRBD1. After removal of 6 bases from V and 6 bases from J, the junction contained 7 bases not matched to a gene. The CDR3 consists of 13 residues. Germline V lookup: CDR1 SQVTM, CDR2 ANQGSEA. The DNA for the CDR3 is TGCAGCGTACACAGGGGTGGGGCCGGGGAGCTGTTTTTT. Translation: CSVHRGGAGELFF.

This sequence joins TRBV7-9 and TRBJ2-3, with a tentative D call TRBD2 (5 bases). Germline CDR1 SEHNR, CDR2 FQNEAQ (reference sequence). CDR3 size: 13 residues. The germline V and J ends were trimmed by 6 bases and 11 bases, with 18 bases remaining between them. CDR3 sequence reads: CASSSTLDYEQYF. The CDR3 DNA reads as TGTGCCAGCAGTTCAACTCTCGACTACGAGCAGTATTTT. Supplemented by reference TRBV7-9 and TRBJ2-3, the full variable domain reads DTGVSQNPRHKITKRGQNVTFRCDPISEHNRLYWYRQTLGQGPEFLTYFQNEAQLEKSRLLSDRFSAERPKGSFSTLEIQRTEQGDSAMYLCASSSTLDYEQYFGPGTRLTVL.

The V and J genes are TRBV7-8 and TRBJ2-5; a possible D gene is TRBD2 (6 bases). With the DNA end fitting TRBJ2-7 better, the J assignment may be wrong. The CDR3 is 15 residues long. CDR1 is SGHVS and CDR2 is FQNEAQ in the germline V gene. This chain's CDR3 is CASSLERASSYEQYF. The CDR3 nucleotides read TGTGCCAGCAGCTTAGAGCGGGCAAGCTCCTACGAGCAGTACTTC.

V gene TRBV27 combines with J gene TRBJ2-3; 15 bases align to TRBD2. The germline gives CDR1 MNHEY, CDR2 SMNVEV (reference sequence). This CDR3 region has 16 residues. V lost 4 bases to trimming and J lost 8 bases; unmatched junction nucleotides: 7. CDR3 region: CASSYTGLAGGGTQYF. The CDR3 DNA is TGTGCCAGCAGTTACACAGGACTAGCGGGAGGGGGTACGCAGTATTTT.

V is TRBV19 and J is TRBJ1-5, with 8 positions matching TRBD1. The CDR3 extends over 15 amino acids. Losses at the gene ends were 5 bases for V and 4 bases for J; bases not matched to a gene: 7. Per the germline V gene, CDR1 is LNHDA and CDR2 is SQIVND (reference sequence). CDR3 DNA: TGTGCCAGTAGTGACGTCGGACAGGGAAATCAGCCCCAGCATTTT. It is translated as CASSDVGQGNQPQHF.

The chain employs TRBV28 and TRBJ1-2; no reliable D call. V was pared by 5 bases and J by 4 bases, with 11 bases between. The CDR3 runs 13 residues. Germline CDR1 is MDHEN and CDR2 is SYDVKM. The CDR3 DNA is TGTGCCAGCAGTCCCCCGTTGTCCTATGGCTACACCTTC. Amino acid sequence: CASSPPLSYGYTF.

V and J are TRBV2 and TRBJ2-2, with a weak D call TRBD2 (5 bases). V was pared by 10 bases and J by 7 bases, with 19 bases between. Germline CDR1 is SNHLY and CDR2 is FYNNEI. This CDR3 comprises 14 residues. CDR3 protein: CAIQLVLRIGELFF. CDR3 DNA: TGTGCCATCCAACTAGTTCTTCGCATCGGGGAGCTGTTTTTT. Full variable domain (missing parts from reference TRBV2 and TRBJ2-2): EPEVTQTPSHQVTQMGQEVILRCVPISNHLYFYWYRQILGQKVEFLVSFYNNEISEKSEIFDDQFSVERPDGSNFTLKIRSTKLEDSAMYFCAIQLVLRIGELFFGEGSRLTVL.

This clone has more than one count but fewer than ten. The J gene is TRBJ2-5, the V gene TRBV6-1, with D hard to call. The CDR3 contains 14 residues. With 3 bases removed from V and 3 bases from J, the gap between germline ends came to 11 bases. CDR1 MNHNS and CDR2 SASEGT come from the germline V gene. The CDR3 here is CASSDETPKETQYF. CDR3 DNA sequence: TGTGCCAGCAGTGACGAGACTCCAAAAGAGACCCAGTACTTC.

A single count supports this clone. This chain links TRBV28 with TRBJ1-1; D unresolved. V was pared by 5 bases and J by 7 bases, with 11 bases between. The CDR3 is made up of 12 amino acids. Germline V gene data show CDR1 as MDHEN and CDR2 as SYDVKM. CDR3: CASSPRTFEAFF. The CDR3 DNA sequence: TGTGCCAGCAGTCCCAGAACGTTTGAAGCTTTCTTT.

Of note for this clone: The junction does not match germline at one end; this may be a read error. This chain's CDR3 is CARSLEQGRIRNTIYF. CDR3 coding DNA: TGTGCCCGCAGCTTAGAACAGGGACGGATTCGAAACACCATATATTTT. The chain links TRBV5-6 to TRBJ1-3; weak D call: TRBD1 (6 bases). Per the germline V gene, CDR1 is SGHDT and CDR2 is YYEEEE. This CDR3 region has 16 residues.

This chain joins TRBV28 and TRBJ1-2; D is ambiguous. The CDR3 has 15 amino acids. Trimming removed 2 bases from V and 1 base from J, with 11 bases in between. Per germline, CDR1 MDHEN and CDR2 SYDVKM. For the CDR3, the DNA is TGTGCCAGCAGTTTAGATTTCGCGGTTAACTATGGCTACACCTTC. This codes for CASSLDFAVNYGYTF.

The chain's CDR3 is CASRNSEQYF. The CDR3 DNA sequence: TGTGCCAGCAGGAACTCCGAGCAGTACTTC. V and J are TRBV2 and TRBJ2-7; D remains unclear. This CDR3 is built from 10 residues. The V and J ends lost 6 bases and 6 bases respectively, with 6 bases between them. The germline CDR1 and CDR2 sequences are SNHLY and FYNNEI.

The rearrangement joins TRBV4-1 to TRBJ2-7; 9 nucleotides line up with TRBD1. The V gene end was trimmed by 3 bases and the J gene end by 5 bases; junction bases not matched to a gene: 11. The CDR3 has 16 residues. Germline V lookup: CDR1 MGHRA, CDR2 YSYEKL. For the CDR3, the DNA is TGCGCCAGCAGCCACGCCAGGCTGGGGGACAGGGACGAGCAGTACTTC. It codes for CASSHARLGDRDEQYF.

The chain links TRBV14 to TRBJ2-7; 7 bases agree with TRBD1. The CDR3 is 15 residues long. Unmatched junction bases numbered 9, after V lost 6 bases and J lost 1 base. Germline-derived CDR1 and CDR2 are SGHDN and FVKESK. The CDR3 DNA sequence: TGTGCCAGCAGTCTACGGGACAGAAGTTCCTACGAGCAGTACTTC. This sequence encodes CASSLRDRSSYEQYF.

The chain uses TRBV29-1 and TRBJ1-1; D is unresolved. Germline V lookup: CDR1 SQVTM, CDR2 ANQGSEA. The CDR3 contains 12 residues. V was clipped by 3 bases and J by 10 bases, with 15 bases between them. CDR3 region: CSVDRSEEGAFF. The CDR3 coding sequence is TGCAGCGTTGATCGGTCCGAAGAGGGAGCTTTCTTT.

This chain connects TRBV27 to TRBJ2-1, with TRBD2 identical over 9 bases. The V gene's germline CDR1 is MNHEY and CDR2 SMNVEV (reference sequence). CDR3 length equals 19 residues. V gave up 1 base and J gave up 3 bases; unmatched junction bases: 13. DNA for the CDR3: TGTGCCAGCAGTTTATTTGAGACTAGCGGCAGTTCACTCTACAATGAGCAGTTCTTC. Encoded protein: CASSLFETSGSSLYNEQFF.

The rearrangement joins TRBV4-1 to TRBJ2-7, with 13 bases matching TRBD2. Germline loops: CDR1 MGHRA, CDR2 YSYEKL. The junction had 9 bases not matched to a gene; V was cut back by 1 base and J by 0 bases. The CDR3 consists of 19 residues. The CDR3 reads CASSQVYVTSGGSSYEQYF. CDR3 bases: TGCGCCAGCAGCCAAGTGTATGTGACTAGCGGGGGGAGCTCCTACGAGCAGTACTTC.

The chain combines TRBV9 with TRBJ2-3; 11 positions agree with TRBD2. CDR3 length equals 17 residues. The germline CDR1 and CDR2 sequences are SGDLS and YYNGEE. Germline trimming cut 4 bases from V and 4 bases from J; bases unmatched to any gene: 11. This chain's CDR3 is CASSTSLTSGSADTQYF. As DNA, the CDR3 is TGTGCCAGCAGCACTAGCCTTACTAGCGGGAGTGCAGATACGCAGTATTTT.

J is TRBJ2-7 and V is TRBV9; 12 bases align to TRBD2. From germline, CDR1 is SGDLS and CDR2 YYNGEE. This CDR3 spans 17 amino acids. The trim removed 7 bases at V and 0 bases at J, leaving 11 bases unmatched. CDR3 DNA: TGTGCCAGCGGAGCCGGACTAGCGGGACCCGACTCCTACGAGCAGTACTTC. Its translation is CASGAGLAGPDSYEQYF.

This clone was seen once. The chain combines TRBV6-1 with TRBJ1-1; D not certain. CDR1 and CDR2 from the germline V gene are MNHNS and SASEGT. V dropped 6 bases and J dropped 3 bases, with 8 bases sitting between them. The CDR3 sequence is 12 residues long. The CDR3 loop reads CASRKSYTEAFF. CDR3 coding DNA: TGTGCCAGCAGGAAAAGCTACACTGAAGCTTTCTTT.

The chain joins TRBV6-5 to TRBJ2-1; no firm D call. Germline CDR1 and CDR2: MNHEY and SVGAGI. The V gene lost 0 bases and the J gene lost 4 bases, with 13 bases spanning the gap. CDR3 length equals 16 residues. CDR3 protein: CASSYSPPARYNEQFF. CDR3 nucleotide sequence: TGTGCCAGCAGTTACTCGCCCCCGGCGAGGTACAATGAGCAGTTCTTC.

CDR3 loop: CASSGTSGSRTDTQYF. In DNA, the CDR3 is TGTGCCAGCAGCGGTACTAGCGGGAGTCGGACAGATACGCAGTATTTT. The genes are TRBV2 and TRBJ2-3; 11 nucleotides align to TRBD2. Germline V gene sequence: CDR1 SNHLY, CDR2 FYNNEI. The junction had 8 bases not matched to a gene; V was cut back by 6 bases and J by 3 bases. The CDR3 is 16 amino acids.